One and the same sample provided the 24 T cell receptor beta chains below, sequenced in a study of blood T cell repertoires in COVID-19. TCRdb's copy holds only in-frame clones and misses some; the assay was immunoSEQ multiplex PCR. This table holds about 150,000 clones, around four fifths found once. Material for sequencing was peripheral blood. The receptors derive from a human donor in a cohort sampled during active COVID-19.

V usage is TRBV6-5 and J usage is TRBJ2-5; 11 positions match TRBD2. The ends lost 7 bases at V and 2 bases at J; junction bases unmatched: 3. The CDR3 has 14 amino acids. Germline lookup yields CDR1 MNHEY and CDR2 SVGAGI. CDR3 sequence (DNA): TGTGCCAGCACTCGACTAGCGGGGCAAGAGACCCAGTACTTC. Translating gives CASTRLAGQETQYF.

This chain links TRBV27 with TRBJ1-1, with D possibly matching TRBD1 (6 bases). There are 13 residues in the CDR3. Germline V gene data show CDR1 as MNHEY and CDR2 as SMNVEV (reference sequence). V was shortened by 3 bases and J by 6 bases, with 11 bases between the two germline ends. This chain's CDR3 is CASSFQQGPEAFF. CDR3 nucleotide sequence: TGTGCCAGCAGTTTTCAACAGGGACCTGAAGCTTTCTTT.

The chain uses TRBV9 and TRBJ1-6, with 7 positions matching TRBD1. Trimming removed 3 bases from V and 9 bases from J; junction bases left unmatched: 3. Germline lookup yields CDR1 SGDLS and CDR2 YYNGEE. The CDR3 consists of 13 residues. CDR3 residues: CASSEGASSPLHF. The CDR3 coding sequence is TGTGCCAGCAGCGAGGGGGCAAGTTCACCCCTCCACTTT.

In its sample, this clone was seen a few times. The chain has TRBV5-6 and TRBJ1-2; 7 nucleotides align to TRBD1. J was trimmed by 5 bases and V by 4 bases; bases with no gene match: 8. From germline, CDR1 is SGHDT and CDR2 YYEEEE. The CDR3 sequence is 14 residues long. The DNA of the CDR3 is TGTGCCAGCAGCAAAGACCAGGGGGGATATGGCTACACCTTC. Its translation is CASSKDQGGYGYTF. Together with reference TRBV5-6 and TRBJ1-2, the CDR3 gives the full variable domain: DAGVTQSPTHLIKTRGQQVTLRCSPKSGHDTVSWYQQALGQGPQFIFQYYEEEERQRGNFPDRFSGHQFPNYSSELNVNALLLGDSALYLCASSKDQGGYGYTFGSGTRLTVV.

The chain is built from TRBV6-5 and TRBJ1-1, with TRBD1 matching 7 bases. From germline, CDR1 is MNHEY and CDR2 SVGAGI. V lost 5 bases to trimming and J lost 5 bases; unmatched junction nucleotides: 5. The CDR3 covers 13 residues. CDR3 loop: CASSRQGWTEAFF. DNA of the CDR3: TGTGCCAGCAGTAGACAGGGATGGACTGAAGCTTTCTTT.

The chain links TRBV11-3 to TRBJ2-1; 10 bases align to TRBD1. The CDR3 covers 15 residues. The junction had 9 bases not matched to a gene; V was cut back by 5 bases and J by 8 bases. The germline V gene has CDR1 SGHNT and CDR2 YENEEA. The CDR3: CASSRPGQGTYEQFF. CDR3 DNA sequence: TGTGCCAGCAGCCGACCGGGACAGGGGACTTATGAGCAGTTCTTC. Full variable domain (missing parts from reference TRBV11-3 and TRBJ2-1): EAGVVQSPRYKIIEKKQPVAFWCNPISGHNTLYWYLQNLGQGPELLIRYENEEAVDDSQLPKDRFSAERLKGVDSTLKIQPAELGDSAVYLCASSRPGQGTYEQFFGPGTRLTVL.

The rearrangement uses TRBV23-1 and TRBJ2-2; weak D call: TRBD1 (6 bases). TRBV23-1 is flagged as an ORF with uncertain function. Between the trimmed V and J ends, which lost 3 bases and 3 bases, there was a span of 20 bases. The CDR3 totals 18 residues. CDR3 DNA: TGCGCCAGCAGTCACCCCAGGGGCCCCCATAGTTACACCGGGGAGCTGTTTTTT. Protein sequence: CASSHPRGPHSYTGELFF.

This chain uses TRBV29-1 with TRBJ2-3; 7 nucleotides match TRBD2. V dropped 5 bases and J dropped 0; count of bases not matched to a gene: 5. The germline V gene encodes CDR1 SQVTM and CDR2 ANQGSEA. This CDR3 region has 14 residues. The CDR3 spells CSVPAGTSTDTQYF. The CDR3 DNA reads as TGCAGCGTTCCAGCGGGGACTAGCACAGATACGCAGTATTTT.

The chain has TRBV18 and TRBJ1-6; unclear D gene. Per the germline V gene, CDR1 is KGHSH and CDR2 is LQKENI. V was shortened by 4 bases and J by 0 bases, with 19 bases between the two germline ends. The length of the CDR3 is 19 residues. Written as DNA, the CDR3 is TGTGCCAGCTCACTCCGACCAGCCGGCGAGGGCTCCTATAATTCACCCCTCCACTTT. Residues: CASSLRPAGEGSYNSPLHF.

The rearrangement uses TRBV6-2 or TRBV6-3 and TRBJ1-5, with 8 bases that match TRBD1. Germline V lookup: CDR1 MNHEY, CDR2 SVGEGT. The ends lost 6 bases at V and 5 bases at J; junction bases unmatched: 9. This CDR3 is built from 15 residues. This CDR3 reads CASSAGTGGYQPQHF. The CDR3 coding sequence is TGTGCCAGCAGCGCCGGGACAGGAGGATATCAGCCCCAGCATTTT.

Points on this clone: At one end the junction does not follow the germline gene, possibly because of a read error. This chain uses TRBV29-1 with TRBJ1-2, with TRBD1 matching over 12 bases. The germline V gene has CDR1 SQVTM and CDR2 ANQGSEA. The CDR3 runs to 14 residues. The CDR3 loop is CSVEGTGGGYGYTF. CDR3 coding DNA: TGCAGCGTCGAAGGGACAGGGGGCGGGTATGGCTACACCTTC.

The rearrangement links TRBV4-3 to TRBJ2-5; D is unresolved. The CDR3 has 13 residues. Germline loops: CDR1 LGHNA, CDR2 YSLEER. Trimming cost V 3 bases and J 7 bases, with 12 bases left between them. CDR3 coding DNA: TGCGCCAGCAGCCATGGCCCTAGTGGGACCCAGTACTTC. Translating it yields CASSHGPSGTQYF.

This chain links TRBV18 with TRBJ1-2, with a tentative D call TRBD1 (6 bases). Germline assignment: CDR1 KGHSH and CDR2 LQKENI. The CDR3 has 13 residues. Between the trimmed V and J ends, which lost 2 bases and 5 bases, there was a span of 9 bases. This CDR3 is CASSPSTGYGYTF. In nucleotides, the CDR3 is TGTGCCAGCTCACCATCGACAGGATATGGCTACACCTTC.

This clone occurred once. The rearrangement links TRBV19 to TRBJ1-4, with TRBD1 identical over 8 bases. CDR1 LNHDA and CDR2 SQIVND come from the germline V gene (reference sequence). V dropped 5 bases and J dropped 4; count of bases not matched to a gene: 6. The CDR3 spans 15 residues. CDR3 in DNA: TGTGCCAGTAGTGCTAACAGGGGGGGTAATGAAAAACTGTTTTTT. Its protein is CASSANRGGNEKLFF.

This chain joins TRBV11-2 and TRBJ1-2; maybe TRBD1 (5 bases). This CDR3 spans 15 amino acids. Trimming took off 2 bases at V and 2 bases at J, with 12 bases between the two ends. Germline CDR1 reads SGHAT; CDR2 reads FQNNGV. The CDR3 DNA is TGTGCCAGCAGCTTATTGGGGGGTTGGAACTATGGCTACACCTTC. It specifies CASSLLGGWNYGYTF.

V is TRBV5-6 and J is TRBJ2-1; D uncertain. This CDR3 has 14 residues. V was trimmed by 2 bases and J by 6 bases, leaving 12 bases between them. Per germline, CDR1 SGHDT and CDR2 YYEEEE. CDR3 DNA: TGTGCCAGCAGCTTCGGGTCGGTTGGCAATGAGCAGTTCTTC. Translated, it gives CASSFGSVGNEQFF.

The rearrangement links TRBV14 to TRBJ1-1, with TRBD1 as a possible D gene (5 bases). The CDR3 extends over 14 amino acids. Germline V gene lookup returns CDR1 SGHDN and CDR2 FVKESK. Between the trimmed V and J ends, which lost 0 bases and 8 bases, there was a span of 13 bases. The CDR3 DNA is TGTGCCAGCAGCCAAGAAGGGATAGGGGAAGAAGCTTTCTTT. Translating it yields CASSQEGIGEEAFF.

The V gene is TRBV5-1, the J gene TRBJ1-6, with D perhaps TRBD1 (5 bases). V dropped 1 base and J dropped 5 bases, with 10 bases sitting between them. This CDR3 spans 15 amino acids. CDR1 is SGHRS and CDR2 is YFSETQ in the germline V gene. CDR3 bases: TGCGCCAGCAGCTTGACAGGACAAGATAATTCACCCCTCCACTTT. It is translated as CASSLTGQDNSPLHF.

The chain recombines TRBV9 with TRBJ2-5; maybe TRBD2 (5 bases). V shed 0 bases and J shed 4 bases, with 16 bases lying between them. There are 16 residues in the CDR3. Germline loops: CDR1 SGDLS, CDR2 YYNGEE. In nucleotides, the CDR3 is TGTGCCAGCAGCGTAGAGGCTAGACCTCGGGGAGAGACCCAGTACTTC. Translated: CASSVEARPRGETQYF.

This clone was picked up a small number of times. The V gene is TRBV5-1, the J gene TRBJ1-1; 9 positions match TRBD1. With V trimmed by 0 bases and J by 3 bases, 3 bases remained unmatched. CDR1 is SGHRS, CDR2 YFSETQ, per germline. The CDR3 sequence is 15 residues long. CDR3 nucleotides: TGCGCCAGCAGCTTGGCCCGGACAGGGGACACTGAAGCTTTCTTT. This sequence encodes CASSLARTGDTEAFF.

The V call is TRBV5-6, the J call TRBJ2-1; TRBD1 matches at 9 bases. Germline loops: CDR1 SGHDT, CDR2 YYEEEE. J gave up 5 bases and V 4 bases, and 7 bases lay outside the gene matches. The CDR3 is made up of 15 amino acids. The CDR3 nucleotides read TGTGCCAGCAGCGTGGCCGGGACAGGGAACAATGAGCAGTTCTTC. Translation gives CASSVAGTGNNEQFF.

The chain carries TRBV2 and TRBJ1-2; possible D gene TRBD1, 6 bases. The CDR3 spans 13 residues. Looked up from germline, CDR1 is SNHLY and CDR2 is FYNNEI. The V gene lost 5 bases and the J gene lost 5 bases, with 12 bases spanning the gap. DNA of the CDR3: TGTGCCAGCAGTTTAGATACAGGGTATGGCTACACCTTC. Translation gives CASSLDTGYGYTF.

The chain joins TRBV11-3 to TRBJ2-7; 7 bases line up with TRBD1. The junction had 2 bases not matched to a gene; V was cut back by 4 bases and J by 2 bases. The germline V gene encodes CDR1 SGHNT and CDR2 YENEEA. This CDR3 comprises 13 residues. The CDR3 region has the DNA TGTGCCAGCAGCTGGGGACAGCCCTACGAGCAGTACTTC. Its translation: CASSWGQPYEQYF.

V is TRBV28 and J is TRBJ1-5, with unresolved D. The CDR3 sequence is 15 residues long. CDR1 MDHEN and CDR2 SYDVKM come from the germline V gene. V was clipped by 3 bases and J by 4 bases, with 13 bases between them. CDR3 DNA: TGTGCCAGCAGTTTGTTCGGGGAGAGGAATCAGCCCCAGCATTTT. The encoded protein is CASSLFGERNQPQHF. The full variable domain, in which reference TRBV28 and TRBJ1-5 provide the parts outside the CDR3, is DVKVTQSSRYLVKRTGEKVFLECVQDMDHENMFWYRQDPGLGLRLIYFSYDVKMKEKGDIPEGYSVSREKKERFSLILESASTNQTSMYLCASSLFGERNQPQHFGDGTRLSIL.